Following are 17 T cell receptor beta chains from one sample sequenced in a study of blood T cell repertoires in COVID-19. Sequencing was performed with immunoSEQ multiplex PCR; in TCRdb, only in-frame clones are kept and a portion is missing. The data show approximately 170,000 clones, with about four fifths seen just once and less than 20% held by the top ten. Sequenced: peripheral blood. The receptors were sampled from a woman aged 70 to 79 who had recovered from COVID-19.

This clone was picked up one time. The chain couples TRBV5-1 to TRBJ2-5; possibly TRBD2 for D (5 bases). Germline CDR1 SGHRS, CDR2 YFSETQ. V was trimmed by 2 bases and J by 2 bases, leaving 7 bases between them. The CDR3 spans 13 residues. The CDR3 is CASSLAVQETQYF. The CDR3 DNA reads TGCGCCAGCAGCTTAGCGGTGCAAGAGACCCAGTACTTC. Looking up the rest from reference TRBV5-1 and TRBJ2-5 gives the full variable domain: KAGVTQTPRYLIKTRGQQVTLSCSPISGHRSVSWYQQTPGQGLQFLFEYFSETQRNKGNFPGRFSGRQFSNSRSEMNVSTLELGDSALYLCASSLAVQETQYFGPGTRLLVL.

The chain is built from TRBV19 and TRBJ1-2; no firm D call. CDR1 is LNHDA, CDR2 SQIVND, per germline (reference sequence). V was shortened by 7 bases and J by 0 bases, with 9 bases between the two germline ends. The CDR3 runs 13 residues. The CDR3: CASNGAANYGYTF. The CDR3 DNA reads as TGTGCCAGTAACGGAGCAGCTAACTATGGCTACACCTTC.

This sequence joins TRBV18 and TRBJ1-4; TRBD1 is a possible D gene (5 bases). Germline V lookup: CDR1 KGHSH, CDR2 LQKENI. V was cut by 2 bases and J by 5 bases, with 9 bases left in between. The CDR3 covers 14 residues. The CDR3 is CASSPDSLNEKLFF. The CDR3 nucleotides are TGTGCCAGCTCACCAGACAGCCTAAATGAAAAACTGTTTTTT.

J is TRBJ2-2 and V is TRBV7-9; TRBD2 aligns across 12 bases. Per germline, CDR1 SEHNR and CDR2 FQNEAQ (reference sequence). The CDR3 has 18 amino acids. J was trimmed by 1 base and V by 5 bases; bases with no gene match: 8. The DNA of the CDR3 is TGTGCCAGCAGCCCGGGACTAGCGGGTTGGCAGAACACCGGGGAGCTGTTTTTT. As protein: CASSPGLAGWQNTGELFF.

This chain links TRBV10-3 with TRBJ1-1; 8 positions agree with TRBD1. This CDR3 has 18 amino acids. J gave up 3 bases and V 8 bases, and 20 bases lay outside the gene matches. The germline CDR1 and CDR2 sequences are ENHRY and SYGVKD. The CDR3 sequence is CAIGSAGTGLSRDTEAFF. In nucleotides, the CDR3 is TGTGCCATCGGATCGGCCGGGACAGGCCTCTCCCGGGACACTGAAGCTTTCTTT.

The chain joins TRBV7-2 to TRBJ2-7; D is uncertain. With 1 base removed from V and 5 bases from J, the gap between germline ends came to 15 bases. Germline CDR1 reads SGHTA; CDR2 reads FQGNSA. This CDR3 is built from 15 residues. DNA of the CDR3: TGTGCCAGCAGCTTAGGTGGCCCCTTAAACCACGAGCAGTACTTC. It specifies CASSLGGPLNHEQYF.

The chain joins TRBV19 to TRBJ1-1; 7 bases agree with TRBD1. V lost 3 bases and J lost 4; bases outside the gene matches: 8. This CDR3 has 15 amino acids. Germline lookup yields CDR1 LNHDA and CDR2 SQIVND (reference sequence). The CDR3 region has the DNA TGTGCCAGTAGTATGGCTCAGGGGGTGAGCACTGAAGCTTTCTTT. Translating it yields CASSMAQGVSTEAFF.

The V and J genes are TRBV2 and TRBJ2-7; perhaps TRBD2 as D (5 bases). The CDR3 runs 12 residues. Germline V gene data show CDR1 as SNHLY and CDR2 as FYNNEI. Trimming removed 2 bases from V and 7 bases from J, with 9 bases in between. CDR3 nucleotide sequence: TGTGCCAGCAGTGAATTGAGGGTTGAGCAGTACTTC. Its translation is CASSELRVEQYF. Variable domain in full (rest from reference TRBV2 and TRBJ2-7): EPEVTQTPSHQVTQMGQEVILRCVPISNHLYFYWYRQILGQKVEFLVSFYNNEISEKSEIFDDQFSVERPDGSNFTLKIRSTKLEDSAMYFCASSELRVEQYFGPGTRLTVT.

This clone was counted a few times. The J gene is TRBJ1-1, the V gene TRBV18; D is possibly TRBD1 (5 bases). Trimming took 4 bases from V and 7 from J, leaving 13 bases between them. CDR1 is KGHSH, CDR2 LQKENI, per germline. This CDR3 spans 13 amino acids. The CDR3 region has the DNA TGTGCCAGCTCACTCGCCACAGGCCGTGAAGCTTTCTTT. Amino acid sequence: CASSLATGREAFF.

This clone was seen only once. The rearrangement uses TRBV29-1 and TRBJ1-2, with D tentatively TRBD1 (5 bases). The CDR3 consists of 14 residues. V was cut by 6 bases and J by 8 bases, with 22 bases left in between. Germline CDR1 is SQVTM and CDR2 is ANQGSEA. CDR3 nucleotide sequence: TGCAGCGTCGGACACTCCCAACCCCTCTGGGGCTACACCTTC. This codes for CSVGHSQPLWGYTF. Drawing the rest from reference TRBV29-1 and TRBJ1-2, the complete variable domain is SAVISQKPSRDICQRGTSLTIQCQVDSQVTMMFWYRQQPGQSLTLIATANQGSEATYESGFVIDKFPISRPNLTFSTLTVSNMSPEDSSIYLCSVGHSQPLWGYTFGSGTRLTVV.

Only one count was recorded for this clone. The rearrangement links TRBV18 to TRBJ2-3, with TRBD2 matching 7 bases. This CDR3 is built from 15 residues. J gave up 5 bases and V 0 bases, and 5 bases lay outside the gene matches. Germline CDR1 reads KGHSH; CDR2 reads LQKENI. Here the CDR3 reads CASSPPGVAGDTQYF. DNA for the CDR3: TGTGCCAGCTCACCACCGGGGGTAGCGGGAGATACGCAGTATTTT.

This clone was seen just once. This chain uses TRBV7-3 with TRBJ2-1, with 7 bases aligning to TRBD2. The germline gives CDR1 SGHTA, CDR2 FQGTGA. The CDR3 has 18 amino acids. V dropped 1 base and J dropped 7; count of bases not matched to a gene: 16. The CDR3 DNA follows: TGTGCCAGCAGCTTAATGGATCACCCGGGGAGGGCGGGGAATGAGCAGTTCTTC. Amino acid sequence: CASSLMDHPGRAGNEQFF.

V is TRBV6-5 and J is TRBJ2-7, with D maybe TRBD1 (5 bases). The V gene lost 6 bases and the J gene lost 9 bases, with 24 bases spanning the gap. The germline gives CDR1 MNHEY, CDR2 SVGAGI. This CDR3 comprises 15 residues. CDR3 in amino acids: CASSRTVGAVYMQYF. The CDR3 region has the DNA TGTGCCAGCAGCCGAACAGTAGGGGCGGTCTACATGCAGTACTTC.

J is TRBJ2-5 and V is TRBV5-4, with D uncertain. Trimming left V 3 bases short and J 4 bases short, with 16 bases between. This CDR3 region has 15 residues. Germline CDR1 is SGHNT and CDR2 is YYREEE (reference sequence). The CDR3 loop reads CASSYGLSLGETQYF. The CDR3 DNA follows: TGTGCCAGCAGCTACGGGTTGTCGCTCGGAGAGACCCAGTACTTC.

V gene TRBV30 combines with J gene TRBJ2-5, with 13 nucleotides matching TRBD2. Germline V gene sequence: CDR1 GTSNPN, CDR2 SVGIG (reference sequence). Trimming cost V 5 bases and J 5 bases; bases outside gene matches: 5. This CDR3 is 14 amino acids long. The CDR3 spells CAWRTSGSRETQYF. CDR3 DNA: TGTGCCTGGCGGACTAGCGGGAGTAGGGAGACCCAGTACTTC.

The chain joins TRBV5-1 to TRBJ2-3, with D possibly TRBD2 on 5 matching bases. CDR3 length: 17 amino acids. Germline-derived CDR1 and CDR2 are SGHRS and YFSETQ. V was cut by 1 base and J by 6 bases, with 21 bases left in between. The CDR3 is CASSLKDFAIRPDTQYF. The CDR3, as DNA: TGCGCCAGCAGCTTGAAGGACTTCGCTATCCGCCCGGATACGCAGTATTTT. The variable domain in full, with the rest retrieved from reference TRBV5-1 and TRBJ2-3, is KAGVTQTPRYLIKTRGQQVTLSCSPISGHRSVSWYQQTPGQGLQFLFEYFSETQRNKGNFPGRFSGRQFSNSRSEMNVSTLELGDSALYLCASSLKDFAIRPDTQYFGPGTRLTVL.

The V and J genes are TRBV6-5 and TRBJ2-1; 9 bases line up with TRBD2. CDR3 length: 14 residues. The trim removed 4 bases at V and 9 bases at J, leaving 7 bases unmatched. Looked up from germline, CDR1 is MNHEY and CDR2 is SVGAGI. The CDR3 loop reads CASSWGLAGIEQFF. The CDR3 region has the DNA TGTGCCAGCAGTTGGGGCCTAGCGGGGATTGAGCAGTTCTTC.